These 27 T cell receptor beta chains share one sample of origin, sequenced in a study of OX40 agonist ivuxolimab in advanced cancers. Libraries were prepared by immunoSEQ multiplex PCR; TCRdb keeps only in-frame clonotypes and omits some of them. The table shows roughly 53,000 clones, with more than 80% occurring only once. The sequencing here drew on CD4+ or CD8+ T cells sorted from blood, taken in a trial of the OX40 agonist ivuxolimab. These receptors all stem from an adult with an advanced solid tumor such as melanoma, head and neck, liver or kidney cancer.

V and J are TRBV11-1 and TRBJ1-2; D perhaps matches TRBD1 (6 bases). The CDR3 consists of 15 residues. Per the germline V gene, CDR1 is SGHAT and CDR2 is FQDESV (reference sequence). V shed 3 bases and J shed 0 bases, with 11 bases lying between them. The CDR3 loop reads CASSFGTPTNYGYTF. CDR3 sequence (DNA): TGTGCCAGCAGCTTCGGGACACCTACTAACTATGGCTACACCTTC.

This clone was seen a handful of times. J is TRBJ1-5 and V is TRBV6-6; D is uncertain. V was pared by 0 bases and J by 5 bases, with 8 bases between. The germline V gene encodes CDR1 MNHNY and CDR2 SVGAGI (reference sequence). This CDR3 region has 14 residues. The CDR3 protein is CASSYSRTDQPQHF. In nucleotides, the CDR3 is TGTGCCAGCAGTTACTCGAGGACGGATCAGCCCCAGCATTTT.

The V and J genes are TRBV5-6 and TRBJ1-2, with D unclear. From germline, CDR1 is SGHDT and CDR2 YYEEEE. The CDR3 runs 12 residues. Trimming took off 4 bases at V and 4 bases at J, with 8 bases between the two ends. Here the CDR3 reads CASSLESYGYTF. The CDR3 nucleotides are TGTGCCAGCAGCCTGGAAAGCTATGGCTACACCTTC.

V and J are TRBV7-9 and TRBJ1-5; a weak D match, TRBD1 (5 bases). Per germline, CDR1 SEHNR and CDR2 FQNEAQ (reference sequence). The CDR3 contains 12 residues. Trimming removed 3 bases at V and 10 bases at J, with 10 bases between. CDR3 region: CASSFAGPPQHF. CDR3 DNA sequence: TGTGCCAGCAGCTTCGCGGGACCTCCCCAGCATTTT.

The rearrangement joins TRBV2 to TRBJ2-1; the D gene is possibly TRBD2 (5 bases). Trimming pared 7 bases from V and 5 bases from J, leaving 12 bases between. Germline CDR1 and CDR2: SNHLY and FYNNEI. The CDR3 extends over 13 amino acids. The CDR3 loop is CASNQGSHNEQFF. As DNA, the CDR3 is TGTGCCAGCAATCAAGGGAGCCACAATGAGCAGTTCTTC.

The chain employs TRBV29-1 and TRBJ2-3; the match to TRBD1 covers 8 bases. Germline V gene sequence: CDR1 SQVTM, CDR2 ANQGSEA. CDR3 size: 14 residues. The trim removed 6 bases at V and 2 bases at J, leaving 7 bases unmatched. The CDR3 is CSVGTGYNTDTQYF. CDR3 in DNA: TGCAGCGTGGGGACAGGCTATAACACAGATACGCAGTATTTT.

The chain is built from TRBV11-3 and TRBJ2-7; TRBD1 might be the D (6 bases). CDR1 and CDR2 (germline): SGHNT, YENEEA. The CDR3 spans 14 residues. V was trimmed by 5 bases and J by 3 bases, leaving 14 bases between them. The CDR3 region is CASSPQGHLYEQYF. CDR3 nucleotide sequence: TGTGCCAGCAGCCCACAGGGACACCTCTACGAGCAGTACTTC.

This clone was seen a handful of times. CDR3 protein: CSAEDNEQFF. The CDR3 bases are TGCAGTGCGGAAGACAATGAGCAGTTCTTC. This rearrangement joins TRBV20-1 to TRBJ2-1; D remains unclear. Germline CDR1 reads DFQATT; CDR2 reads SNEGSKA (reference sequence). V was trimmed by 6 bases and J by 5 bases, leaving 5 bases between them. CDR3 length: 10 residues.

The V gene is TRBV9, the J gene TRBJ2-1; 9 nucleotides align to TRBD2. Germline V gene data show CDR1 as SGDLS and CDR2 as YYNGEE. The V segment lost 0 bases and the J segment 4 bases; nucleotides outside the gene matches: 11. The CDR3 consists of 18 residues. CDR3 DNA: TGTGCCAGCAGCGTAGGGGGTAGCGGGAGCTCGGGATACAATGAGCAGTTCTTC. It translates to CASSVGGSGSSGYNEQFF.

The chain carries TRBV5-1 and TRBJ2-2, with D unclear. V was shortened by 2 bases and J by 5 bases, with 16 bases between the two germline ends. The CDR3 runs to 16 residues. Germline-derived CDR1 and CDR2 are SGHRS and YFSETQ. The CDR3 nucleotides read TGCGCCAGCAGCTTTCGGGCCCTAGGATGGACCGGGGAGCTGTTTTTT. Its translation: CASSFRALGWTGELFF.

This clone appeared a single time. The genes are TRBV5-1 and TRBJ2-7; TRBD1 might be the D (6 bases). The CDR3 contains 13 residues. Trimming left V 5 bases short and J 2 bases short, with 11 bases between. CDR1 is SGHRS and CDR2 is YFSETQ in the germline V gene. CDR3 amino acids: CASSDRSAYEQYF. CDR3 in DNA: TGCGCCAGCAGTGACAGGAGTGCCTACGAGCAGTACTTC.

This clone is a singleton in its sample. The V gene is TRBV28, the J gene TRBJ2-6, with 13 bases aligning to TRBD2. The V gene's germline CDR1 is MDHEN and CDR2 SYDVKM. Trimming cost V 6 bases and J 0 bases; bases outside gene matches: 8. The CDR3 loop spans 19 amino acids. The CDR3 sequence: CASRTITSGRVSGANVLTF. The CDR3 DNA sequence: TGTGCCAGCAGAACTATCACTAGCGGGAGGGTCTCTGGGGCCAACGTCCTGACTTTC.

This clone was found a few times. The chain employs TRBV28 and TRBJ1-5; D is perhaps TRBD1 (6 bases). Trimming took 4 bases from V and 5 from J, leaving 12 bases between them. This CDR3 comprises 14 residues. The germline gives CDR1 MDHEN, CDR2 SYDVKM. The CDR3 region has the DNA TGTGCCAGCAGTTATGGGACATCCCATCAGCCCCAGCATTTT. Translated, it gives CASSYGTSHQPQHF.

The rearrangement uses TRBV5-1 and TRBJ1-1; D might be TRBD1 (6 bases). This CDR3 spans 14 amino acids. Germline-derived CDR1 and CDR2 are SGHRS and YFSETQ. Trimming shortened V by 4 bases and J by 1 base, and 11 bases separated the two germline ends. The CDR3 coding sequence is TGCGCCAGCAGCGTACAGGGTGGGAACACTGAAGCTTTCTTT. It specifies CASSVQGGNTEAFF.

The rearrangement uses TRBV5-4 and TRBJ2-5; D perhaps matches TRBD2 (7 bases). The J call may not be correct, given that the DNA end is closer to TRBJ2-7. The CDR3 covers 15 residues. Germline V gene lookup returns CDR1 SGHNT and CDR2 YYREEE (reference sequence). The CDR3 is CASSSQGRGEYEQYF. The CDR3 DNA sequence: TGTGCCAGCAGCTCACAGGGCCGGGGGGAATACGAGCAGTACTTC.

The chain couples TRBV28 to TRBJ2-7; no clear D. Germline CDR1 and CDR2: MDHEN and SYDVKM. V was cut by 4 bases and J by 6 bases, with 10 bases left in between. This CDR3 has 12 amino acids. Here the CDR3 DNA reads TGTGCCAGCAGTTACGGCGGTCTCGAGCAGTACTTC. Its protein is CASSYGGLEQYF.

The chain recombines TRBV7-9 with TRBJ2-1; 10 nucleotides line up with TRBD1. Germline-derived CDR1 and CDR2 are SEHNR and FQNEAQ (reference sequence). The V and J ends lost 1 base and 6 bases, in that order; junction bases with no gene match: 3. The CDR3 sequence is 15 residues long. CDR3 residues: CASSLERTGGNEQFF. Here the CDR3 DNA reads TGTGCCAGCAGCTTAGAAAGGACAGGGGGCAATGAGCAGTTCTTC.

The chain couples TRBV7-9 to TRBJ2-1, with D possibly matching TRBD2 (6 bases). CDR1 and CDR2 (germline): SEHNR, FQNEAQ (reference sequence). The CDR3 runs 14 residues. V was cut by 5 bases and J by 2 bases, with 10 bases left in between. CDR3 in amino acids: CASSPSAPYNEQFF. In DNA form, the CDR3 reads TGTGCCAGCAGCCCTAGCGCGCCCTACAATGAGCAGTTCTTC.

V gene TRBV7-8 combines with J gene TRBJ1-3; no reliable D call. This CDR3 is 14 amino acids long. Between the trimmed V and J ends, which lost 1 base and 4 bases, there was a span of 8 bases. Germline values: CDR1 SGHVS, CDR2 FQNEAQ. The CDR3 sequence: CASSLEVVGNTIYF. CDR3 DNA: TGTGCCAGCAGCTTAGAAGTAGTAGGAAACACCATATATTTT.

The chain carries TRBV27 and TRBJ2-7; no definite D call. The CDR3 is made up of 14 amino acids. CDR1 MNHEY and CDR2 SMNVEV come from the germline V gene (reference sequence). V dropped 1 base and J dropped 2 bases, with 9 bases sitting between them. The DNA of the CDR3 is TGTGCCAGCAGTTTATTTCCTAGAACCTACGAGCAGTACTTC. Protein sequence: CASSLFPRTYEQYF.

Here the CDR3 DNA reads TGTGCCAGCAGCTTAAATCGGGGGCGTGAGCAGTTCTTC. Encoded protein: CASSLNRGREQFF. The chain couples TRBV7-2 to TRBJ2-1, with D perhaps given as TRBD1 or TRBD2 (6 bases each). CDR3 length equals 13 residues. Between the trimmed V and J ends, which lost 2 bases and 9 bases, there was a span of 11 bases. Germline assignment: CDR1 SGHTA and CDR2 FQGNSA.

This clone was recorded only once. This sequence joins TRBV2 and TRBJ2-7, with D perhaps assigned TRBD1 or TRBD2 (5 bases each). Trimming took off 8 bases at V and 2 bases at J, with 16 bases between the two ends. The CDR3 totals 14 residues. CDR1 and CDR2 from the germline V gene are SNHLY and FYNNEI. CDR3 DNA sequence: TGTGCCAGCGGCCGGGACCGGTGGGCCTACGAGCAGTACTTC. Translating it yields CASGRDRWAYEQYF.

The rearrangement links TRBV7-3 to TRBJ2-2; 12 positions match TRBD2. Germline values: CDR1 SGHTA, CDR2 FQGTGA. The CDR3 spans 16 residues. V was clipped by 5 bases and J by 7 bases; unmatched bases: 8. The chain's CDR3 is CASSRASGRADGELFF. CDR3 DNA sequence: TGTGCCAGCAGCAGGGCTAGCGGGAGGGCGGACGGGGAGCTGTTTTTT. Drawing the rest from reference TRBV7-3 and TRBJ2-2, the complete variable domain is GAGVSQTPSNKVTEKGKYVELRCDPISGHTALYWYRQSLGQGPEFLIYFQGTGAADDSGLPNDRFFAVRPEGSVSTLKIQRTERGDSAVYLCASSRASGRADGELFFGEGSRLTVL.

J is TRBJ1-1 and V is TRBV6-4; D perhaps matches TRBD1 (6 bases). CDR1 is MRHNA, CDR2 SNTAGT, per germline. V lost 2 bases and J 13 bases, leaving 14 bases between the germline ends. The CDR3 totals 12 residues. In nucleotides, the CDR3 is TGTGCCAGCAGTGACAGGGGGAGGAAGCTTTTCTTT. Its protein product is CASSDRGRKLFF.

This clone occurred once. This chain joins TRBV7-9 and TRBJ1-2; no clear D gene. Per the germline V gene, CDR1 is SEHNR and CDR2 is FQNEAQ (reference sequence). The CDR3 is 14 amino acids. The V and J ends lost 4 bases and 5 bases respectively, with 14 bases between them. DNA of the CDR3: TGTGCCAGCAGCTCATCTATGGCGGGGTATGGCTACACCTTC. Translated, it gives CASSSSMAGYGYTF.

The genes are TRBV6-5 and TRBJ2-2; no clear D. This CDR3 is 12 amino acids long. Trimming stripped 3 bases from V and 7 bases from J, with 6 bases between. The germline V gene encodes CDR1 MNHEY and CDR2 SVGAGI. CDR3 nucleotide sequence: TGTGCCAGCAGTTATTCACGCGGGGAGCTGTTTTTT. It specifies CASSYSRGELFF.

The chain couples TRBV27 to TRBJ1-4; D is possibly TRBD1 (5 bases). The ends were cut back, 6 bases at V and 10 bases at J, with 24 bases in the middle. There are 16 residues in the CDR3. Germline CDR1 and CDR2: MNHEY and SMNVEV (reference sequence). CDR3 DNA: TGTGCCAGCAGCCGAGGGACTTCGGGAGTCTTAGGAAAACTGTTTTTT. It translates to CASSRGTSGVLGKLFF.